This record looks at one TCR beta chain sequence and its context. The antigen is unknown. Assay used: immunoSEQ multiplex PCR; TCRdb lists only in-frame clones, some missing. The repertoire consists of approximately 2.3 million clones, with roughly 93% occurring once and the leading ten covering 0.39%. The data originate from a study of shared clonotypes between healthy human individuals. The CDR3 has 15 residues. With 5 bases removed from V and 0 bases from J, the gap between germline ends came to 11 bases. Per germline, CDR1 SGHRS and CDR2 YFSETQ. All donors were Caucasian adults living in Nashville, Tennessee. Whole-study results and caveats: The small donor group covered limited genetic and exposure diversity. Naive subsets generally exceeded memory subsets in estimated richness. Non-shared clonotypes had lower generation probabilities than clonotypes shared by all four sorted-subset donors.

The TCR originated in a young man in good health. Some clones in this sample may be carry-over from other donors' samples. The V and J genes are TRBV5-1 and TRBJ2-2; D is unclear. The sample was naive CD4+ T cells from PBMCs. Subset given: CD45RA+ positively selected. Written as DNA, the CDR3 is TGCGCCAGCAGAGTAGGGCAGGCGAACACCGGGGAGCTGTTTTTT. Translation: CASRVGQANTGELFF. The variable domain in full, with the rest retrieved from reference TRBV5-1 and TRBJ2-2, is KAGVTQTPRYLIKTRGQQVTLSCSPISGHRSVSWYQQTPGQGLQFLFEYFSETQRNKGNFPGRFSGRQFSNSRSEMNVSTLELGDSALYLCASRVGQANTGELFFGEGSRLTVL.